A single sample gave rise to the 21 T cell receptor beta chains below, sequenced in a study of lymphopenia after photon versus proton radiotherapy. Using immunoSEQ multiplex PCR, the repertoire was profiled, and TCRdb retains in-frame clones only, with some absent. Among around 150,000 clones listed, roughly nine tenths were seen once. Sample: peripheral blood, taken from a patient treated with photon-based radiotherapy. All receptors come from a man aged 45-65 years with gastric cancer.

V gene TRBV11-2 combines with J gene TRBJ2-4, with D hard to call. V dropped 2 bases and J dropped 6 bases, with 14 bases sitting between them. Germline CDR1 reads SGHAT; CDR2 reads FQNNGV. CDR3 length: 15 residues. The chain's CDR3 is CASSLRTTRGNIQYF. Written as DNA, the CDR3 is TGTGCCAGCAGCTTACGAACTACCCGAGGAAACATTCAGTACTTC.

V and J are TRBV6-1 and TRBJ1-3; 7 bases match TRBD1. CDR1 and CDR2 (germline): MNHNS, SASEGT. Unmatched junction bases numbered 10, after V lost 7 bases and J lost 7 bases. This CDR3 has 14 amino acids. CDR3 coding DNA: TGTGCCAGCACGCAGACAGGGCAAAGGAACACCATATATTTT. Translated, it gives CASTQTGQRNTIYF.

A few counts support this clone. This chain uses TRBV7-2 with TRBJ2-2, with 8 bases aligning to TRBD2. V shed 5 bases, J shed 5 bases, and the junction held 7 bases outside the gene matches. The CDR3 is 15 amino acids. The germline V gene encodes CDR1 SGHTA and CDR2 FQGNSA. The CDR3 loop is CASSRSGSLTGELFF. The DNA for the CDR3 is TGTGCCAGCAGCAGAAGCGGGAGTTTAACCGGGGAGCTGTTTTTT.

J is TRBJ1-1 and V is TRBV5-5, with D possibly TRBD1 on 6 matching bases. In germline, CDR1 is SGHKS, CDR2 YYEKEE (reference sequence). V lost 0 bases and J 3 bases, leaving 18 bases between the germline ends. CDR3 length: 17 amino acids. The DNA for the CDR3 is TGTGCCAGCAGCTTGGGGGTCTGGGGGCTTGATGACACTGAAGCTTTCTTT. Encoded protein: CASSLGVWGLDDTEAFF.

This chain uses TRBV29-1 with TRBJ1-2; no clear D gene. CDR1 SQVTM and CDR2 ANQGSEA come from the germline V gene. V lost 3 bases, J lost 6 bases, and 11 bases lay in between. This CDR3 spans 12 amino acids. CDR3 residues: CSVDPDNHGYTF. CDR3 coding DNA: TGCAGCGTTGATCCAGACAATCATGGCTACACCTTC.

This rearrangement joins TRBV2 to TRBJ2-1; weak D call: TRBD2 (5 bases). With 11 bases removed from V and 0 bases from J, the gap between germline ends came to 14 bases. The CDR3 spans 14 residues. CDR1 and CDR2 (germline): SNHLY, FYNNEI. CDR3 bases: TGTGCCGCACGGGGAAACCGCTCCTACAATGAGCAGTTCTTC. Translated: CAARGNRSYNEQFF.

The chain joins TRBV28 to TRBJ2-1; D uncertain. Trimming left V 2 bases short and J 4 bases short, with 6 bases between. CDR1 MDHEN and CDR2 SYDVKM come from the germline V gene. The CDR3 runs 13 residues. The CDR3 sequence is CASSLPVYNEQFF. The CDR3 region has the DNA TGTGCCAGCAGTTTACCTGTGTACAATGAGCAGTTCTTC.

The chain carries TRBV7-2 and TRBJ2-7; D is perhaps TRBD2 (6 bases). The CDR3 is 14 residues long. V was clipped by 0 bases and J by 2 bases, with 8 bases between them. Germline-derived CDR1 and CDR2 are SGHTA and FQGNSA. The CDR3: CASSLASGPYEQYF. DNA for the CDR3: TGTGCCAGCAGCTTAGCTAGCGGACCCTACGAGCAGTACTTC.

This clone was seen a handful of times. The chain joins TRBV5-1 to TRBJ2-2, with 8 positions matching TRBD1. The V and J ends lost 3 bases and 4 bases, in that order; junction bases with no gene match: 5. Germline CDR1 is SGHRS and CDR2 is YFSETQ. The CDR3 has 15 amino acids. The CDR3 DNA reads TGCGCCAGCAGCTCAGGACAGGGATCCACCGGGGAGCTGTTTTTT. Its translation: CASSSGQGSTGELFF.

This clone was observed once. This sequence joins TRBV28 and TRBJ1-2; 8 nucleotides agree with TRBD1. Germline loops: CDR1 MDHEN, CDR2 SYDVKM. The CDR3 spans 18 residues. Losses at the gene ends were 4 bases for V and 3 bases for J; bases not matched to a gene: 16. CDR3 region: CASSSYQGTGNLYYGYTF. The CDR3 DNA is TGTGCCAGCAGTTCTTACCAAGGGACAGGCAATCTCTACTATGGCTACACCTTC.

The chain has TRBV5-8 and TRBJ2-5; TRBD1 aligns across 8 bases. The CDR3 is 14 residues long. Losses at the gene ends were 0 bases for V and 4 bases for J; bases not matched to a gene: 2. The germline gives CDR1 SGHTS, CDR2 YDEGEE. The CDR3 DNA reads TGTGCCAGCAGCTTGGCCACAGGGGGAGAGACCCAGTACTTC. Protein product: CASSLATGGETQYF.

This clone was seen a few times. This chain uses TRBV7-2 with TRBJ2-7; possibly TRBD2 for D (7 bases). Germline V lookup: CDR1 SGHTA, CDR2 FQGNSA. The CDR3 contains 16 residues. Trimming left V 5 bases short and J 2 bases short, with 19 bases between. The CDR3 nucleotides read TGTGCCAGCAGCACCCGGGGGCGGGAGTTGACCTACGAGCAGTACTTC. It codes for CASSTRGRELTYEQYF. The full variable domain, rest sourced from reference TRBV7-2 and TRBJ2-7, is GAGVSQSPSNKVTEKGKDVELRCDPISGHTALYWYRQSLGQGLEFLIYFQGNSAPDKSGLPSDRFSAERTGGSVSTLTIQRTQQEDSAVYLCASSTRGRELTYEQYFGPGTRLTVT.

The J gene is TRBJ2-7, the V gene TRBV21-1; the D call in the table, TRBD1, was not verified against the DNA. TRBV21-1 is labeled a pseudogene. The CDR3 extends over 17 amino acids. CDR3 amino acids: CASSKGAEQGTAYEQYF. The CDR3 DNA reads as TGTGCCAGCAGCAAAGGGGCAGAACAGGGGACCGCCTACGAGCAGTACTTC.

The CDR3 is CASSPRTSGRDEQYF. The CDR3, as DNA: TGTGCCAGCTCACCACGGACTAGCGGGAGGGACGAGCAGTACTTC. The genes are TRBV18 and TRBJ2-7, with 15 bases aligning to TRBD2. The CDR3 length is 15 residues. In germline, CDR1 is KGHSH, CDR2 LQKENI. V lost 1 base and J lost 5; bases outside the gene matches: 0.

This clone was counted only a few times. This sample also contains other DNA sequences that code for the same CDR3. The rearrangement links TRBV7-2 to TRBJ2-7, with D unclear. From germline, CDR1 is SGHTA and CDR2 FQGNSA. V lost 1 base and J lost 3, with 7 bases in between. The CDR3 is 13 amino acids. The CDR3, as DNA: TGTGCCAGCAGCTTAGGGCCTAACTACGAGCAGTACTTC. This encodes CASSLGPNYEQYF.

In this sample, this clone turned up once. The V gene is TRBV28, the J gene TRBJ2-1; the D gene is possibly TRBD1 (5 bases). CDR1 is MDHEN, CDR2 SYDVKM, per germline. The CDR3 sequence is 13 residues long. Between the trimmed V and J ends, which lost 7 bases and 3 bases, there was a span of 10 bases. CDR3 sequence reads: CASTLGLYNEQFF. The CDR3 DNA sequence: TGTGCCAGCACCTTGGGGCTCTACAATGAGCAGTTCTTC.

V is TRBV30 and J is TRBJ1-4; no firm D call. The CDR3 loop spans 14 amino acids. V lost 5 bases, J lost 5 bases, and 15 bases lay in between. Germline loops: CDR1 GTSNPN, CDR2 SVGIG (reference sequence). DNA of the CDR3: TGTGCCTGGTCTGCCGGTGACGCAAATGAAAAACTGTTTTTT. It is translated as CAWSAGDANEKLFF.

This clone was seen a single time. The V gene is TRBV6-5, the J gene TRBJ2-5; D possibly matches TRBD1 or TRBD2 (5 bases each). V was shortened by 2 bases and J by 1 base, with 11 bases between the two germline ends. The CDR3 loop spans 15 amino acids. In germline, CDR1 is MNHEY, CDR2 SVGAGI. The CDR3 DNA reads TGTGCCAGCAGTTACAGCCCGGGACCCCAAGAGACCCAGTACTTC. The encoded protein is CASSYSPGPQETQYF.

The chain couples TRBV19 to TRBJ2-7; 9 nucleotides line up with TRBD1. The CDR3 runs to 16 residues. Per germline, CDR1 LNHDA and CDR2 SQIVND (reference sequence). V was pared by 5 bases and J by 0 bases, with 8 bases of the junction left unmatched. The CDR3 DNA reads TGTGCCAGTAGTGATCCGGGACAGGGAGGCTCCTACGAGCAGTACTTC. It translates to CASSDPGQGGSYEQYF.

The V and J genes are TRBV19 and TRBJ1-5; no firm D call. This CDR3 is 15 amino acids long. Looked up from germline, CDR1 is LNHDA and CDR2 is SQIVND (reference sequence). Trimming cost V 4 bases and J 2 bases, with 12 bases left between them. CDR3 region: CASSKDGRGNQPQHF. The CDR3 DNA reads as TGTGCCAGTAGTAAGGACGGTCGGGGCAATCAGCCCCAGCATTTT.

This chain connects TRBV7-2 to TRBJ2-1; TRBD2 agrees at 12 bases. In germline, CDR1 is SGHTA, CDR2 FQGNSA. The J segment lost 7 bases and the V segment lost 5 bases, leaving 12 bases of the junction unmatched. This CDR3 is 17 amino acids long. CDR3 sequence: CASSALLLAGGGNEQFF. In DNA, the CDR3 is TGTGCCAGCAGCGCCCTATTACTAGCGGGAGGAGGTAATGAGCAGTTCTTC.